This T cell receptor beta chain was identified in a study of CD8+CD57+ T cells in acquired aplastic anemia. Overall study: Sorted CD4+ plus CD8+ cells gave DNA averaging about 3 ug. Mean read depth for CD4+ cells from healthy donors was around 11 million.

In this sample, this clonotype turned up once. Genomic DNA was employed as the template in profiling TCR beta VDJ and CDR3. TCRdb recomputed calls from the reads with MiXCR, one row per CDR3 protein. This table holds 200,000 to 250,000 distinct CDR3 sequences, 61% found once. V was cut by 3 bases and J by 7 bases, with 20 bases left in between. There are 16 residues in the CDR3. Per germline, CDR1 SGHRS and CDR2 YFSETQ. This chain connects TRBV5-1 to TRBJ2-1, with D perhaps given as TRBD1 or TRBD2 (6 bases each). Sequencing was carried out using sorted CD4+, CD8+, or CD8+CD57+ T cells (not recorded which) from PBMCs. The clonotype comes from a human donor in good health. The CDR3 reads CASSSPASGGGNEQFF. The CDR3 DNA follows: TGCGCCAGCAGCTCCCCCGCCAGCGGAGGGGGTAATGAGCAGTTCTTC.